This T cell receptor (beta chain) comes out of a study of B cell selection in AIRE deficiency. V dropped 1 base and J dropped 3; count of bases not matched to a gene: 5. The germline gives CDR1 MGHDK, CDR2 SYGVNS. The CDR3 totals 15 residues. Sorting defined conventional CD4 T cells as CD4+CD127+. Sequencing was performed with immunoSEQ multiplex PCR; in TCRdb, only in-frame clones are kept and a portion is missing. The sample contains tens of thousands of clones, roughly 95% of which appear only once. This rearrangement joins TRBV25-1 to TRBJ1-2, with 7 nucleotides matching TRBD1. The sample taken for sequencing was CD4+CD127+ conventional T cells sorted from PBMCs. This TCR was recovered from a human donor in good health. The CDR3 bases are TGTGCCAGCAGTGAATCAACAGGGGCGTACTATGGCTACACCTTC. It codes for CASSESTGAYYGYTF.